This T cell receptor beta chain was observed in a study of blood T cell repertoires in COVID-19 (dated by TCRdb to about 2020). Study-level background: Collaborator samples came from the United States, Italy and Spain and covered acute and convalescent phases of COVID-19. The prospective study material was composed of cDNA or gDNA derived from T cells, B-cell-depleted T cells, or PBMCs. The samples were drawn from the first 160 participants of the ongoing ImmuneRACE study and from 1,254 subjects provided by 6 global collaborators. The dataset comprised deeply sampled blood TCRbeta repertoires from subjects exposed to, actively infected with, or recovered from COVID-19. Nearly every sample came with metadata listing a de-identified subject ID, COVID-19 status, age in years and sex. HLA class I and class II types, where available, came from metadata supplied by the sample provider rather than from assay-based typing. The repertoires were made available in a free public database intended to serve as a resource for research on the immune response to SARS-CoV-2. What the work shows at the level of the full study, not this receptor alone: Clinical and demographic metadata were provided uncurated, with the amount varying by source and participant.

Details on this clone: Its antigen is not yet known. Base qualities are missing; no much larger clone stands one base away.

The CDR3 numbers 15 residues from cysteine through phenylalanine. Only the CDR3 portion is preserved as DNA: 45 bases, with reading frame beginning at the first base. CDR1 and CDR2 were assigned from the germline V gene (reference sequence) as SEHNR and FQNEAQ. Relative to germline, V is missing 4 bases and J is missing 3 bases, with 3 bases of the junction outside any gene match. TCRbeta CDR3 regions were amplified from genomic DNA by means of the immunoSEQ Assay, a bias-controlled multiplex PCR. The original methods were these. The number of nucleated cells in each sample was estimated by amplification of reference gene primers within the assay. Sequence reads were collapsed and filtered to measure the absolute abundance of every unique TCRbeta CDR3 rearrangement. For each sample, productive Simpson clonality was calculated as the square root of Simpson's diversity index across productive rearrangements. TCRdb holds this immuneACCESS table with in-frame rearrangements only. Some clones are missing; in checked studies, unresolved V genes explain under half, and the rest has no known cause. V, J and clone size are taken as reported in that table, and D and trimming were inferred from the DNA itself. The sample data list about 93,000 clones, and 75% to 90% of these were observed just once. About 5% of the sample is in the top ten clones.

One collaborating source in Seattle enrolled patients during active infection and followed them longitudinally through the course of disease. Whole blood was collected in K2EDTA tubes by collaborating institutions according to the institutions' own protocols. For TCRbeta analysis, collaborators shipped samples as frozen whole blood, isolated PBMCs, or DNA extracted from either of those sample types. Specimen: peripheral blood. This receptor was identified in a man in his sixties with COVID-19, enrolled during active disease. The chain joins TRBV7-9 to TRBJ2-7; 13 of the junction bases match TRBD2. At the DNA level, the sequence is TGTGCCAGCAGCTGGACTAGCGGGAGTGACTACGAGCAGTACTTC. This codes for CASSWTSGSDYEQYF.